The sequence of this T cell receptor (beta chain) was determined in a study of cytomegalovirus exposure and HLA in healthy donors. Worth noting for this clone: The antigen remains undetermined.

The validation cohort, a group of some 120 subjects, included the donors and was separate from the roughly 720-subject first cohort. Per germline, CDR1 MNHEY and CDR2 SVGAGI. The junction had 3 bases not matched to a gene; V was cut back by 5 bases and J by 3 bases. The CDR3 is 14 residues long. Whole-study findings and limits: Some TCR beta chains (164 of them) were listed as cytomegalovirus-associated. In vitro data verified three CMV-associated chains as specific for CMV antigens. Rare TCR sequences predominated, though certain public TCRs were found in many donors.

The protocol was immunoSEQ multiplex PCR, while the TCRdb copy is restricted to in-frame clones and leaves out a portion. The repertoire holds 150,000 to 200,000 clones, roughly 84% seen once, with approximately 7% in the top ten. The gene calls are TRBV6-5 and TRBJ2-7, with 11 bases fitting TRBD2. The sample consisted of PBMCs. The origin of this receptor is a young man in good health and CMV-seropositive. The CDR3 region is CASSLAGGIYEQYF. The CDR3 region has the DNA TGTGCCAGCAGTCTAGCGGGAGGCATCTACGAGCAGTACTTC.